The text below deals with one T cell receptor (beta chain). Its antigen is as yet unknown. 5'RACE template switching built TCR beta cDNA with unique molecular identifiers. TCRdb reprocessed the 5' RACE reads and reports one entry per CDR3 protein, with no DNA. The listing contains approximately 380,000 distinct CDR3 sequences. This sample was included in a study of T cells expressing NK-cell markers. The CDR3 runs to 14 residues. The germline gives CDR1 DFQATT, CDR2 SNEGSKA (reference sequence). Study-level points and caveats: In five to seven donors, dominant CD3+CD56+NKG2C+ clonotypes ranked among the top 10 CD8+ clonotypes. In a few donors, dominant clonotypes made up about 25-60.1% of CD3+CD56-NKG2C+ cells.

This chain links TRBV20-1 with TRBJ2-7; TCRdb's assignment of TRBD1 cannot be checked, as there is no DNA. The receptor comes from a man aged 18 to 69 in good health. The sequenced sample was blood T cells: a sorted CD56 or NKG2C T cell subset, CD4+ or CD8+ T cells, or bulk PBMC T cells (not recorded which). CDR3 in amino acids: CSARRRTGPYEQYF.